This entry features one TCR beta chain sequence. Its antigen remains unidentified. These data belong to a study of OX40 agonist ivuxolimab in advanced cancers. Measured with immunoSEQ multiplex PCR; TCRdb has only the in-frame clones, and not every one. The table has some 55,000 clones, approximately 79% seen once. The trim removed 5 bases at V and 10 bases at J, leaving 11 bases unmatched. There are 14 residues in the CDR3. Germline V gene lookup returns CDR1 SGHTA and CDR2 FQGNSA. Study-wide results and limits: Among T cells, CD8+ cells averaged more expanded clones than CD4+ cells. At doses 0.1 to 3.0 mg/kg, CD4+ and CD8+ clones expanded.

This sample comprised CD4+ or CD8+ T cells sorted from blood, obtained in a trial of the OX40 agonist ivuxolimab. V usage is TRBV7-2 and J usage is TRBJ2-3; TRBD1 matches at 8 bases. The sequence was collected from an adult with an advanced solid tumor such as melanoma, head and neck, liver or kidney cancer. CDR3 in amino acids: CASSTGQGIGAQYF. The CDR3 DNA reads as TGTGCCAGCAGCACTGGACAGGGAATAGGGGCGCAGTATTTT.